This entry is about one TCR beta chain. Which antigen it targets is not known. Base-call qualities are not available, and no considerably larger clone is one nucleotide away. The CDR3 sequence holds 11 residues, the cysteine and phenylalanine included. Of the read, only the CDR3 DNA is kept; its 33 bases are in frame from base 1. In the germline V gene (reference sequence), CDR1 corresponds to GTSNPN and CDR2 to SVGIG. V is clipped by 5 bases and J by 8 bases, and the sequence between their germline boundaries is 10 bases long. Library construction relied on the immunoSEQ multiplex PCR assay. For the multiplex PCR, a mixture combining 60 forward primers for TCR Vbeta segments and 13 reverse primers for TCR Jbeta segments was used. Amplification of the CDR3 region of rearranged TCR beta genes was performed with a multiplex PCR assay on genomic DNA. On the Illumina HiSeq System, the amplified TCR beta libraries were sequenced as 87-base-pair reads. As for the original processing: A later analysis counted 65 million to 90 million unique TCR beta chains across the 670 or so repertoires, and some 11 million of these chains were shared by at least two donors. A nearest-neighbor algorithm error-corrected the raw reads and collapsed the reads into unique sequences, merging closely related sequences to remove PCR and sequencing errors. CDR3 sequences were aligned to IMGT reference sequences to assign V, D and J gene segments. Each retained sequence needed at least a six-nucleotide match to both a V gene segment and a J gene segment. Rearrangements were called productive when the CDR3 lacked stop codons and stayed in frame with V and J; all others were non-productive. CDR3 was defined according to IMGT convention as the region running from the second conserved V-encoded cysteine to the conserved J-encoded phenylalanine. The earlier analysis of 500 to 600 of the donors excluded sequences that lacked an unambiguous match to a single V gene segment. In an earlier analysis of several hundred of the donors, V segments were called functional above 56.7% productive rearrangements and were called segregating when the between-donor standard deviation exceeded 5%. A statistical classification framework was built to diagnose cytomegalovirus status from the catalog of TCR beta chain sequences. A later analysis assigned V and J genes by comparing TCR nucleotide sequences with IMGT/GENE-DB human TR gene sequences. A later analysis assigned CDR3 sequences and most-parsimonious VDJ recombination scenarios with the TCRdist pipeline. In a later analysis, each TCR beta chain was defined by its CDR3 amino acid sequence together with its V-gene family, and reads lacking a unique V-gene family were excluded. In a later analysis, 450 to 600 highly shared, low-generation-probability nucleotide sequences were removed to address suspected cross-contamination and a sequencing artifact. In a later analysis, a clonal expansion index was calculated for each public chain from normalized within-repertoire ranks of inferred template counts. Generation probabilities in a later analysis came from a VDJ recombination model fitted to out-of-frame rearrangements, and those results were checked against IGoR. Hypergeometric tests were used in a later analysis to score TCR-TCR, TCR-HLA and TCR-CMV co-occurrence, with a repertoire-size bias correction applied to the TCR pairs. In a later analysis, false discovery rates were estimated by permuting HLA or CMV assignments 20 times. A later analysis grouped co-occurring TCRs with DBSCAN, adding TCRdist sequence similarity when clustering within HLA-allele-positive subsets. Co-occurrence clustering excluded repertoires with fewer than 30,000 or more than 120,000 public chains, plus five with anomalous nucleotide sharing. As stored in TCRdb, this immuneACCESS dataset retains in-frame rearrangements with V and J assigned. A fraction of the clones does not appear; measured against another copy, unresolved V genes explain less than half of the discrepancy, and the remainder lacks a known reason. Clonal size and the V and J genes are those of that table, whereas D and trimming came from the DNA. The sample table holds around 90,000 clones, of which 82% were seen once. The leading ten clones occupy approximately 3.9% of the sample.

The data derive from a study of cytomegalovirus exposure and HLA in healthy donors (dated by TCRdb to 2016 to 2017). Background for the entire study: An earlier analysis of roughly 500 of the donors reported approximately 280 Gb of sequence data and approximately 120 million unique TCR beta sequences obtained from about 180 million T cells. An early release covering approximately 600 HLA-typed donors comprised roughly 300 gigabases of sequencing data and around 86 million unique TCR sequences. Among the approximately 400 genotyped donors, approximately 76% belonged to the genetic ancestry cluster associated with self-reported Caucasian donors. The aim of the study was to test whether cataloging public T cell receptors could identify signatures of past pathogen exposure. The study profiled the T cell repertoires of about 640 subjects by immunosequencing and related them to cytomegalovirus serostatus. Besides the first cohort of more than 650 subjects, a separate validation cohort made up of over a hundred different subjects was used. High-throughput TCR immunosequencing, statistical association of individual TCRs with disease status, and machine learning were combined to predict cytomegalovirus infection status. A later analysis re-examined previously published TCR beta repertoires from roughly 650 donors and added high-resolution HLA genotyping to investigate patterns of TCR occurrence. The later analysis used no new phenotypic data to find candidate immune exposures, relying instead on TCR beta sequences and their occurrence across donors. In an earlier analysis of 500 to 650 of the donors, high-throughput TCR beta sequencing was used to judge whether each TCR beta V gene segment behaved as functional or pseudogenic. Alongside the repertoire data, information on donor age, sex, ethnicity and CMV serostatus was compiled. Genome-wide SNP genotypes for about 60% of the roughly 700 donors were used in a later genetic analysis, which treated that subset as a discovery cohort. Every repertoire in the discovery cohort had been generated on one and the same sequencing platform. Class I and class II HLA loci were covered by the typing at four-digit resolution. Typing coverage varied by locus: roughly 620-640 donors for A, B, C, DRB1 and DQB1; approximately 520 for DQA1; over 600 for DPA1; about 450 for DPB1. Roughly 5 DR-DQ haplotypes were handled as single units for association and clustering, since linkage in the cohort was strong. On average, roughly 250,000 unique TCR beta nucleotide sequences were sequenced per donor among about 400 genotyped donors of the cohort, with roughly a sixth of those sequences being non-productive.

In total, roughly 670 healthy bone marrow donors made up the cohort. At the time of sampling, all cohort members were nominally healthy, though unrecorded immune exposures were likely present. The donor was CMV seronegative and was included in the group of a few hundred seronegative cohort members. A peripheral blood sample was collected from each donor, and TCR beta sequencing was performed on peripheral blood mononuclear cells. The Qiagen DNeasy Blood Extraction Kit was used to extract genomic DNA from the blood cell samples. Results and caveats for the whole study, not just this receptor: The authors suggested that the approach could potentially be extended to other disease states and immunological phenotypes. Correlated functional status among segregating V segments might be attributable to linkage disequilibrium, but an unknown experimental factor could not be ruled out. V-gene and J-gene trimming of TCR beta chains was associated with a missense DCLRE1C variant in a later genetic analysis, and the association was replicated in an independent cohort. Most TCR sequences were observed very rarely across donors, whereas some public TCRs were present in many individuals. A cluster of highly shared sequence variants was judged likely to represent a technical artifact of the sequencing pipeline. The classifier was reported to diagnose cytomegalovirus status with high specificity and sensitivity in both the original cohort and the validation cohort. Only TCR beta chains were sequenced in this cohort, and the absence of alpha or paired-chain data limited detectable features. Compared with the 666-donor mean, donors in an Asian-associated ancestry cluster had fewer N-insertions in productive TCRs, according to a later genetic analysis. According to a later analysis, parvovirus B19, influenza, CMV and Epstein-Barr virus appeared linked to several top co-occurrence clusters. A further reported finding was that TCR beta sequences accurately predicted the HLA-A and HLA-B alleles for most subjects in the first cohort. Because HLA typing was unavailable for some donors at each locus, only the typed subset was used in association tests. An earlier analysis of approximately 500 of the donors showed that most TCR beta V segments appeared in productive rearrangements either about 87% or about 30% of the time, which broadly matched IMGT annotations. The presence/absence analyses assumed that sequencing depth was roughly uniform across donors, and that assumption may not be true. A few of the identified cytomegalovirus-associated TCR beta chains were confirmed in vitro to be specific for cytomegalovirus antigens. A total of about 180 TCR beta chains were listed by the study as associated with cytomegalovirus. Most CMV-associated TCR beta chains appeared to be HLA-restricted in a later analysis, and the HLA associations seemed to be driven largely by CMV exposure. For the cohort, immune exposure information was limited to CMV serostatus. In a later analysis, TCR association rates were found to vary across HLA loci, with the most associated TCRs seen for DRB1 alleles and the fewest for HLA-C alleles. The earlier analysis of fewer than 750 of the donors excluded 15 to 20 rarely observed V segments, including chromosome 9 orphons, because counts were too low. Specific HLA alleles were associated with 15,000 to 20,000 TCR beta sequences at a false discovery rate of 0.05 in a later analysis. Because the 87-base-pair reads could not distinguish some IMGT-functional V segments, including TRBV6-2 and TRBV6-3, those segments were excluded. Compared with equally common non-associated chains, HLA-associated TCR beta chains in a later analysis were more clonally expanded and had lower generation probabilities. When HLA alleles, especially DR and DQ, strongly co-occurred, TCR associations were difficult to assign to individual alleles.

The chain couples TRBV30 to TRBJ2-1; a tentative D call is TRBD2 (6 bases match). This sequence was found in a man aged 45-65 years in good health and CMV-seronegative. Sequencing was carried out using PBMCs. The CDR3 region reads CAWARDYEQFF. The nucleotide sequence is given as TGTGCCTGGGCGAGGGACTATGAGCAGTTCTTC.